This T cell receptor (beta chain) came from a study of OX40 agonist ivuxolimab in advanced cancers. Study findings and constraints: Certain nonresponders additionally had low normalized T-cell clonal expansion.

Trimming removed 5 bases from V and 8 bases from J, with 14 bases in between. In germline, CDR1 is SGHNT, CDR2 YENEEA. CDR3 size: 13 residues. This clone was counted a few times. The antigen is unknown. Patients with autoimmune history or systemic immunosuppression were excluded. The timepoints at which blood was sampled were baseline, cycle 4 day 1, and cycle 7 day 1. Some clones are missing from TCRdb's copy, which holds only in-frame ones; the method was immunoSEQ multiplex PCR. Of roughly 64,000 clones in the sample, approximately 82% are singletons; the top ten hold roughly 5.2%. Here the sequenced sample was CD4+ or CD8+ T cells sorted from blood, taken in a trial of the OX40 agonist ivuxolimab. The TCR originated in an adult with an advanced solid tumor such as melanoma, head and neck, liver or kidney cancer. V gene TRBV11-3 combines with J gene TRBJ2-3; D is perhaps TRBD1 (5 bases). The CDR3 loop reads CASSEGLGVTQYF. The CDR3 DNA is TGTGCCAGCAGCGAAGGGCTAGGGGTTACGCAGTATTTT.